The 24 T cell receptor beta chains given below trace back to one sample, sequenced in a study of blood T cell repertoires in COVID-19. Assay: immunoSEQ multiplex PCR; the TCRdb copy retains only in-frame clones and omits some. The sample yields 200,000 to 250,000 clones, 70% to 85% seen once. The sequenced sample consisted of PBMCs or T cells enriched from blood (not recorded which). Every receptor here comes from a woman aged 60-75 years who had recovered from COVID-19.

V gene TRBV9 combines with J gene TRBJ1-2, with 9 nucleotides matching TRBD1. V dropped 3 bases and J dropped 8; count of bases not matched to a gene: 8. The CDR3 runs to 14 residues. CDR1 and CDR2 from the germline V gene are SGDLS and YYNGEE. The CDR3 DNA is TGTGCCAGCAGCGCAGACAGGGGGAACGGCGGCTACACCTTC. Protein sequence: CASSADRGNGGYTF.

V gene TRBV7-9 combines with J gene TRBJ2-2; the D is unclear. This CDR3 is 14 amino acids long. CDR1 is SEHNR, CDR2 FQNEAQ, per germline (reference sequence). V lost 0 bases to trimming and J lost 3 bases, with 5 bases between them. CDR3 residues: CASSLASYTGELFF. The CDR3 DNA reads TGTGCCAGCAGCTTAGCCTCTTACACCGGGGAGCTGTTTTTT. The full variable domain, its missing parts supplied by reference TRBV7-9 and TRBJ2-2, is DTGVSQNPRHKITKRGQNVTFRCDPISEHNRLYWYRQTLGQGPEFLTYFQNEAQLEKSRLLSDRFSAERPKGSFSTLEIQRTEQGDSAMYLCASSLASYTGELFFGEGSRLTVL.

The V gene is TRBV7-6, the J gene TRBJ2-2; 13 nucleotides agree with TRBD2. CDR3 length: 17 residues. V trimming: 1 base; J trimming: 5 bases; junction bases outside the gene matches: 4. Germline V lookup: CDR1 SGHVS, CDR2 FNYEAQ. The CDR3 reads CASSLELAGGPTGELFF. In nucleotides, the CDR3 is TGTGCCAGCAGCTTAGAACTAGCGGGGGGGCCAACCGGGGAGCTGTTTTTT.

This chain connects TRBV10-3 to TRBJ1-3; 8 bases align to TRBD1. The CDR3 consists of 17 residues. Germline CDR1 is ENHRY and CDR2 is SYGVKD. V lost 4 bases to trimming and J lost 0 bases; unmatched junction nucleotides: 8. The CDR3, as DNA: TGTGCCATCAGTGGGGGGACAGGTCCCAACTCTGGAAACACCATATATTTT. Translation gives CAISGGTGPNSGNTIYF.

J is TRBJ1-5 and V is TRBV7-2, with TRBD1 matching over 9 bases. Germline V gives CDR1 SGHTA, CDR2 FQGNSA. V dropped 1 base and J dropped 4; count of bases not matched to a gene: 5. The CDR3 extends over 16 amino acids. CDR3 loop: CASSLVGGTGNQPQHF. CDR3 nucleotide sequence: TGTGCCAGCAGCTTAGTAGGAGGGACAGGGAATCAGCCCCAGCATTTT.

This clone appeared a single time. The chain joins TRBV15 to TRBJ2-7, with TRBD2 identical over 8 bases. The CDR3 is 15 residues long. Germline CDR1 LNHNV, CDR2 YYDKDF (reference sequence). V lost 0 bases and J lost 4; bases outside the gene matches: 5. CDR3 region: CATSRDAGGEYEQYF. CDR3 bases: TGTGCCACCAGCAGAGACGCCGGGGGGGAATACGAGCAGTACTTC.

The chain is built from TRBV27 and TRBJ1-2; a possible D gene is TRBD1 (5 bases). V lost 4 bases and J 8 bases, leaving 17 bases between the germline ends. The CDR3 length is 14 residues. Germline CDR1 reads MNHEY; CDR2 reads SMNVEV (reference sequence). The CDR3 DNA is TGTGCCAGCAGTTGGGGAGGGGCTTCGGGGGGCTACACCTTC. The encoded protein is CASSWGGASGGYTF.

The V and J genes are TRBV7-2 and TRBJ1-6; TRBD1 is a possible D gene (5 bases). The CDR3 runs to 16 residues. V was cut by 8 bases and J by 0 bases, with 14 bases left in between. Germline CDR1 and CDR2: SGHTA and FQGNSA. CDR3 in DNA: TGTGCCAGCGGGGCGACTCCAAGCTCCTATAATTCACCCCTCCACTTT. Its protein is CASGATPSSYNSPLHF.

The chain links TRBV6-5 to TRBJ2-7, with 8 bases aligning to TRBD1. V shed 5 bases and J 7 bases; nucleotides not matched to a gene: 4. This CDR3 region has 12 residues. Per the germline V gene, CDR1 is MNHEY and CDR2 is SVGAGI. The CDR3 loop is CASSRTGKEQYF. Written as DNA, the CDR3 is TGTGCCAGCAGTCGGACAGGGAAAGAGCAGTACTTC.

The chain has TRBV11-3 and TRBJ2-5; TRBD1 might be the D (5 bases). Per the germline V gene, CDR1 is SGHNT and CDR2 is YENEEA. Trimming took 1 base from V and 4 from J, leaving 10 bases between them. CDR3 length equals 14 residues. The CDR3 region is CASSLGSQGETQYF. CDR3 in DNA: TGTGCCAGCAGCTTAGGATCCCAGGGAGAGACCCAGTACTTC.

The chain recombines TRBV5-8 with TRBJ2-7; 11 nucleotides match TRBD2. The V gene end was trimmed by 5 bases and the J gene end by 3 bases; junction bases not matched to a gene: 7. CDR3 length equals 15 residues. The V gene's germline CDR1 is SGHTS and CDR2 YDEGEE. The CDR3 reads CASRKRLAGGYEQYF. The DNA for the CDR3 is TGTGCCAGCAGAAAGAGGCTAGCGGGAGGCTACGAGCAGTACTTC.

CDR3 residues: CASWGGAPPYNEQFF. The CDR3 DNA follows: TGTGCCAGCTGGGGGGGGGCGCCTCCCTACAATGAGCAGTTCTTC. This chain links TRBV25-1 with TRBJ2-1, with D possibly TRBD2 on 7 matching bases. V lost 8 bases and J lost 2, with 16 bases in between. The CDR3 is made up of 15 amino acids. In germline, CDR1 is MGHDK, CDR2 SYGVNS.

The chain combines TRBV5-6 with TRBJ2-3; TRBD2 is a possible D gene (6 bases). The CDR3 covers 15 residues. Germline V lookup: CDR1 SGHDT, CDR2 YYEEEE. V dropped 0 bases and J dropped 3 bases, with 11 bases sitting between them. The CDR3 protein is CASSLVAGGTDTQYF. The CDR3 DNA reads as TGTGCCAGCAGCTTGGTCGCAGGAGGGACAGATACGCAGTATTTT.

The rearrangement uses TRBV7-8 and TRBJ1-1, with D possibly being TRBD1 (5 bases). V lost 5 bases, J lost 7 bases, and 14 bases lay in between. The CDR3 loop spans 13 amino acids. Looked up from germline, CDR1 is SGHVS and CDR2 is FQNEAQ. The CDR3 DNA is TGTGCCAGCAGCCATAATCAGGGCAATGAAGCTTTCTTT. This gives the protein CASSHNQGNEAFF.

This CDR3 is CASSVTGGNYEQYF. The CDR3 DNA sequence: TGTGCCAGCAGCGTAACAGGGGGCAACTACGAGCAGTACTTC. This chain links TRBV9 with TRBJ2-7; 9 bases map to TRBD1. The CDR3 extends over 14 amino acids. The V segment lost 1 base and the J segment 3 bases; nucleotides outside the gene matches: 2. Germline lookup yields CDR1 SGDLS and CDR2 YYNGEE.

The chain combines TRBV12-3 or TRBV12-4 with TRBJ1-5; 8 nucleotides align to TRBD1. CDR3 size: 13 residues. V shed 5 bases and J 7 bases; nucleotides not matched to a gene: 4. The CDR3 loop reads CASSPDRVQPQHF. CDR3 DNA sequence: TGTGCCAGCAGTCCGGACAGGGTGCAGCCCCAGCATTTT.

Notes on this clone: Other DNA variants within this sample encode the same CDR3. This CDR3 is CASSLVPGNTEAFF. CDR3 coding DNA: TGTGCCAGCAGCTTAGTCCCAGGGAACACTGAAGCTTTCTTT. J is TRBJ1-1 and V is TRBV7-2; no clear D gene. CDR1 and CDR2 from the germline V gene are SGHTA and FQGNSA. The CDR3 totals 14 residues. With 1 base removed from V and 1 base from J, the gap between germline ends came to 7 bases.

This clone was seen a single time. V is TRBV7-9 and J is TRBJ2-5; D is possibly TRBD2 (6 bases). The V and J ends lost 11 bases and 5 bases respectively, with 15 bases between them. The CDR3 is made up of 12 amino acids. CDR1 and CDR2 from the germline V gene are SEHNR and FQNEAQ (reference sequence). The DNA for the CDR3 is TGTGCCGTCACGGGGGAGGTTGAGACCCAGTACTTC. It specifies CAVTGEVETQYF.

The V call is TRBV24-1, the J call TRBJ2-5, with 9 bases that match TRBD1. CDR3 length: 14 amino acids. Looked up from germline, CDR1 is KGHDR and CDR2 is SFDVKD. Trimming cost V 6 bases and J 4 bases; bases outside gene matches: 5. The CDR3 reads CATSKTGGGETQYF. In DNA form, the CDR3 reads TGTGCCACCAGTAAGACAGGGGGAGGAGAGACCCAGTACTTC.

The chain combines TRBV7-9 with TRBJ1-1, with D possibly TRBD1 on 6 matching bases. Trimming stripped 5 bases from V and 4 bases from J, with 11 bases between. CDR3 size: 13 residues. Germline V lookup: CDR1 SEHNR, CDR2 FQNEAQ (reference sequence). CDR3 sequence reads: CASSAQGPTEAFF. In DNA, the CDR3 is TGTGCCAGCAGCGCACAGGGCCCCACTGAAGCTTTCTTT.

The rearrangement links TRBV9 to TRBJ2-5; 8 bases are shared with TRBD1. Germline CDR1 is SGDLS and CDR2 is YYNGEE. The CDR3 has 14 amino acids. Trimming cost V 1 base and J 5 bases; bases outside gene matches: 4. The CDR3 is CASSVQGAWETQYF. The CDR3 DNA reads TGTGCCAGCAGCGTACAGGGGGCATGGGAGACCCAGTACTTC. Full variable domain (rest looked up from reference TRBV9 and TRBJ2-5): DSGVTQTPKHLITATGQRVTLRCSPRSGDLSVYWYQQSLDQGLQFLIQYYNGEERAKGNILERFSAQQFPDLHSELNLSSLELGDSALYFCASSVQGAWETQYFGPGTRLLVL.

The chain is built from TRBV4-2 and TRBJ2-7, with D possibly matching TRBD2 (6 bases). CDR3 length equals 16 residues. The germline gives CDR1 LGHNA, CDR2 YNFKEQ. Trimming stripped 0 bases from V and 2 bases from J, with 14 bases between. The CDR3 loop is CASSQDFRDWAYEQYF. DNA for the CDR3: TGTGCCAGCAGCCAAGATTTCCGGGACTGGGCCTACGAGCAGTACTTC.

In nucleotides, the CDR3 is TGTGCCAGCAGTGAAGGCGCGTCCCTAACCTACGAGCAGTACTTC. It translates to CASSEGASLTYEQYF. The V gene is TRBV6-1, the J gene TRBJ2-7; no reliable D call. The germline gives CDR1 MNHNS, CDR2 SASEGT. The length of the CDR3 is 15 residues. Trimming pared 1 base from V and 2 bases from J, leaving 12 bases between.

The chain combines TRBV19 with TRBJ1-1; 7 nucleotides align to TRBD1. Trimming took 2 bases from V and 10 from J; bases not matched to a gene: 7. The CDR3 is 13 residues long. Per the germline V gene, CDR1 is LNHDA and CDR2 is SQIVND (reference sequence). In DNA, the CDR3 is TGTGCCAGTAGTATATCTCAGGGGGTAAGAGCTTTCTTT. This encodes CASSISQGVRAFF.